Presented here are 9 T cell receptor beta chains from one specimen sequenced in a study of blood T cell repertoires in COVID-19. The protocol was immunoSEQ multiplex PCR, while the TCRdb copy is restricted to in-frame clones and leaves out a portion. Of more than 250,000 clones in the sample, around 85% were seen once. Sequencing was carried out using PBMCs or T cells enriched from blood (not recorded which). These TCRs come from a man aged 25 to 40 who had recovered from COVID-19.

This sequence joins TRBV7-9 and TRBJ2-7; 11 bases match TRBD1. V shed 0 bases, J shed 3 bases, and the junction held 4 bases outside the gene matches. Germline-derived CDR1 and CDR2 are SEHNR and FQNEAQ (reference sequence). This CDR3 is 16 amino acids long. The CDR3 DNA reads TGTGCCAGCAGCTTAGCATCCGGGACAGGGGGCTACGAGCAGTACTTC. Its protein product is CASSLASGTGGYEQYF. Together with reference TRBV7-9 and TRBJ2-7, the CDR3 gives the full variable domain: DTGVSQNPRHKITKRGQNVTFRCDPISEHNRLYWYRQTLGQGPEFLTYFQNEAQLEKSRLLSDRFSAERPKGSFSTLEIQRTEQGDSAMYLCASSLASGTGGYEQYFGPGTRLTVT.

The chain recombines TRBV5-1 with TRBJ1-2, with 7 bases that match TRBD1. The V and J ends lost 0 bases and 0 bases, in that order; junction bases with no gene match: 8. The CDR3 has 17 residues. The germline gives CDR1 SGHRS, CDR2 YFSETQ. DNA of the CDR3: TGCGCCAGCAGCTTGGGGGACAGTCTCCTCTCTAACTATGGCTACACCTTC. It translates to CASSLGDSLLSNYGYTF.

This chain connects TRBV5-6 to TRBJ1-6; D gene uncertain. Germline values: CDR1 SGHDT, CDR2 YYEEEE. This CDR3 comprises 18 residues. Deletions cut 0 bases from V and 0 bases from J, with 13 bases between. The CDR3 region is CASSLGHERSSYNSPLHF. CDR3 in DNA: TGTGCCAGCAGCTTGGGCCACGAAAGGAGCTCCTATAATTCACCCCTCCACTTT.

For the CDR3, the DNA is TGTGCCAGCAGCTTAAGGCAGGCGTATGAAGCTTTCTTT. Its translation: CASSLRQAYEAFF. The chain is built from TRBV7-2 and TRBJ1-1; D is undetermined. Germline CDR1 and CDR2: SGHTA and FQGNSA. The CDR3 contains 13 residues. V was trimmed by 2 bases and J by 7 bases, leaving 11 bases between them.

CDR3 amino acids: CASSLQVGNTIYF. Written as DNA, the CDR3 is TGTGCCAGCAGCCTCCAGGTTGGAAACACCATATATTTT. V and J are TRBV7-2 and TRBJ1-3; D is ambiguous. This CDR3 contains 13 residues. The V gene lost 5 bases and the J gene lost 3 bases, with 8 bases spanning the gap. In germline, CDR1 is SGHTA, CDR2 FQGNSA. The full variable domain, in which reference TRBV7-2 and TRBJ1-3 provide the parts outside the CDR3, is GAGVSQSPSNKVTEKGKDVELRCDPISGHTALYWYRQSLGQGLEFLIYFQGNSAPDKSGLPSDRFSAERTGGSVSTLTIQRTQQEDSAVYLCASSLQVGNTIYFGEGSWLTVV.

With respect to this clone: Other DNA variants within this sample encode the same CDR3. The rearrangement uses TRBV6-4 and TRBJ2-3; 8 bases fit TRBD2. V trimming: 0 bases; J trimming: 6 bases; junction bases outside the gene matches: 5. Germline CDR1 is MRHNA and CDR2 is SNTAGT. The length of the CDR3 is 15 residues. The CDR3 protein is CASSDSAGGPDTQYF. As DNA, the CDR3 is TGTGCCAGCAGTGACTCGGCGGGGGGCCCGGATACGCAGTATTTT.

The V and J genes are TRBV5-1 and TRBJ2-7; 7 positions agree with TRBD2. CDR1 and CDR2 from the germline V gene are SGHRS and YFSETQ. Trimming at V came to 4 bases and at J to 0 bases, leaving 10 bases not matched to a gene. The CDR3 has 16 residues. The CDR3 region has the DNA TGCGCCAGCAGCCCGGGGCCAGCGGGGAGCTCCTACGAGCAGTACTTC. It codes for CASSPGPAGSSYEQYF.

The genes are TRBV10-3 and TRBJ2-4; TRBD2 matches 8 bases. The V and J ends lost 5 bases and 3 bases, in that order; junction bases with no gene match: 9. In germline, CDR1 is ENHRY, CDR2 SYGVKD. This CDR3 spans 16 amino acids. The CDR3 DNA reads as TGTGCCATCAGTCCGAGCGGGGGTGGGGGCAAAAACATTCAGTACTTC. Its protein product is CAISPSGGGGKNIQYF.

The V and J genes are TRBV7-9 and TRBJ1-5; the D gene is possibly TRBD1 (5 bases). Germline V lookup: CDR1 SEHNR, CDR2 FQNEAQ (reference sequence). This CDR3 has 15 residues. Between the trimmed V and J ends, which lost 5 bases and 1 base, there was a span of 12 bases. CDR3 DNA sequence: TGTGCCAGCAGCCGTTACTCAGGGAGCAATCAGCCCCAGCATTTT. This translates into CASSRYSGSNQPQHF.